The clone carrying this T cell receptor (beta chain) appeared a single time. Its target is not known. The data belong to a study of shared clonotypes between healthy human individuals. Overall study findings and caveats: Generation of non-shared clonotypes was less probable than generation of clonotypes shared by all four donors.

CDR3 length: 15 amino acids. Trimming took off 1 base at V and 6 bases at J, with 13 bases between the two ends. Germline CDR1 is WSHSY and CDR2 is SAAADI. At the deep level, the assay was run. Sequencing used immunoSEQ multiplex PCR; TCRdb keeps in-frame clones, though not all of them. The repertoire holds about 2.3 million clones, under 95% seen once, with around 0.38% in the top ten. The rearrangement uses TRBV10-2 and TRBJ2-1, with D possibly being TRBD2 (5 bases). This receptor was identified in a man between 18 and 35 years old in good health. Some clones in this sample may be carry-over from other donors' samples. Source material: naive CD4+ T cells from PBMCs. The subset was: CD45RA+ positively selected. The chain's CDR3 is CASSELRERSNEQFF. For the CDR3, the DNA is TGCGCCAGCAGTGAGTTGAGGGAACGGAGCAATGAGCAGTTCTTC.